Given below is one T cell receptor (beta chain) in context. From germline, CDR1 is SEHNR and CDR2 FQNEAQ (reference sequence). V lost 4 bases, J lost 3 bases, and 7 bases stayed unmatched. There are 16 residues in the CDR3. Only in-frame clones appear in the TCRdb table, and some are missing; sequencing was by immunoSEQ multiplex PCR. The sample has about 69,000 clones; around 90% are singletons. This sample was taken from a study of technical replicates of blood from a few donors. This TCR was recovered from a human donor in good health. Some clones in this sample may be carry-over from other donors' samples. Source material: PBMCs. The rearrangement uses TRBV7-9 and TRBJ2-2; TRBD2 aligns across 8 bases. CDR3 bases: TGTGCCAGCAGCTCACGCGGGGGGTCTTACACCGGGGAGCTGTTTTTT. Translated: CASSSRGGSYTGELFF.